A single sample is the source of the 16 T cell receptor beta chains below, sequenced in a study of blood T cell repertoires in COVID-19. Sequencing used immunoSEQ multiplex PCR; TCRdb keeps in-frame clones, though not all of them. This sample yields 250,000 to 300,000 clones, of which approximately 93% are seen a single time; about 2.2% belongs to the top ten. Sample: peripheral blood. All receptors come from a woman aged 30 to 39 with COVID-19, enrolled during active disease.

This chain joins TRBV6-5 and TRBJ2-1; no clear D gene. V was clipped by 8 bases and J by 2 bases, with 4 bases between them. From germline, CDR1 is MNHEY and CDR2 SVGAGI. There are 11 residues in the CDR3. The CDR3: CASGPYNEQFF. CDR3 bases: TGTGCCAGCGGCCCCTACAATGAGCAGTTCTTC.

Worth noting for this clone: Other DNA sequences from this sample encode an identical CDR3 as well. The chain has TRBV6-5 and TRBJ2-7, with TRBD1 identical over 10 bases. Germline CDR1 reads MNHEY; CDR2 reads SVGAGI. V lost 2 bases to trimming and J lost 3 bases; unmatched junction nucleotides: 1. The CDR3 covers 14 residues. The CDR3 region has the DNA TGTGCCAGCAGTTACGGGACAGGGGTCTACGAGCAGTACTTC. This sequence encodes CASSYGTGVYEQYF.

The rearrangement joins TRBV6-4 to TRBJ2-3; TRBD1 matches 7 bases. V trimming: 6 bases; J trimming: 0 bases; junction bases outside the gene matches: 6. Germline V gene sequence: CDR1 MRHNA, CDR2 SNTAGT. The CDR3 runs to 15 residues. The CDR3 loop is CASRGQALSTDTQYF. The CDR3 coding sequence is TGTGCCAGCAGAGGACAGGCCCTTAGCACAGATACGCAGTATTTT.

The chain carries TRBV6-1 and TRBJ2-7, with TRBD2 as a possible D gene (6 bases). CDR3 length equals 16 residues. The V and J ends lost 3 bases and 0 bases respectively, with 15 bases between them. In germline, CDR1 is MNHNS, CDR2 SASEGT. The DNA for the CDR3 is TGTGCCAGCAGTGAGCGGGACGGCTACAACTCCTACGAGCAGTACTTC. It specifies CASSERDGYNSYEQYF.

This chain joins TRBV7-9 and TRBJ2-2; 9 bases fit TRBD2. This CDR3 comprises 17 residues. The V segment lost 1 base and the J segment 1 base; nucleotides outside the gene matches: 4. The V gene's germline CDR1 is SEHNR and CDR2 FQNEAQ (reference sequence). The DNA of the CDR3 is TGTGCCAGCAGCTTAGGGAGGACTAGCGAGAACACCGGGGAGCTGTTTTTT. It codes for CASSLGRTSENTGELFF.

The CDR3 nucleotides are TGTGCCAGCAGCGTTGCAGGGGATTCTGAAGCTTTCTTT. Translating gives CASSVAGDSEAFF. The rearrangement links TRBV11-3 to TRBJ1-1, with a weak D call TRBD1 (6 bases). The length of the CDR3 is 13 residues. Between the trimmed V and J ends, which lost 5 bases and 6 bases, there was a span of 13 bases. The germline V gene has CDR1 SGHNT and CDR2 YENEEA.

This clone showed up just once. The chain employs TRBV30 and TRBJ2-3; 12 bases match TRBD2. Germline V gives CDR1 GTSNPN, CDR2 SVGIG (reference sequence). The V and J ends lost 3 bases and 8 bases, in that order; junction bases with no gene match: 9. The CDR3 runs to 15 residues. The CDR3 reads CAWSPTSGSFGTQYF. The DNA of the CDR3 is TGTGCCTGGAGCCCGACTAGCGGGAGTTTTGGTACGCAGTATTTT. Complete variable domain (other parts from reference TRBV30 and TRBJ2-3): SQTIHQWPATLVQPVGSPLSLECTVEGTSNPNLYWYRQAAGRGLQLLFYSVGIGQISSEVPQNLSASRPQDRQFILSSKKLLLSDSGFYLCAWSPTSGSFGTQYFGPGTRLTVL.

The CDR3 DNA reads TGTGCCAGCAGCGACACCTACGAGCAGTACTTC. Encoded protein: CASSDTYEQYF. The chain uses TRBV5-6 and TRBJ2-7; D uncertain. V was clipped by 4 bases and J by 2 bases, with 4 bases between them. Germline V gene sequence: CDR1 SGHDT, CDR2 YYEEEE. This CDR3 has 11 amino acids. Together with reference TRBV5-6 and TRBJ2-7, the CDR3 gives the full variable domain: DAGVTQSPTHLIKTRGQQVTLRCSPKSGHDTVSWYQQALGQGPQFIFQYYEEEERQRGNFPDRFSGHQFPNYSSELNVNALLLGDSALYLCASSDTYEQYFGPGTRLTVT.

This clone was detected only once. The V and J genes are TRBV6-4 and TRBJ1-2, with 10 bases identical to TRBD1. Losses at the gene ends were 4 bases for V and 4 bases for J; bases not matched to a gene: 0. This CDR3 is 13 amino acids long. The V gene's germline CDR1 is MRHNA and CDR2 SNTAGT. The CDR3 loop is CASSGTGGYGYTF. As DNA, the CDR3 is TGTGCCAGCAGTGGGACAGGGGGCTATGGCTACACCTTC.

The chain is built from TRBV10-1 and TRBJ2-3; 7 positions agree with TRBD2. Per germline, CDR1 WNHNN and CDR2 SYGVQD (reference sequence). V trimming: 5 bases; J trimming: 1 base; junction bases outside the gene matches: 3. The CDR3 loop spans 14 amino acids. CDR3 sequence reads: CASSPSGRTDTQYF. CDR3 nucleotides: TGCGCCAGCAGTCCTAGCGGACGCACAGATACGCAGTATTTT.

This chain connects TRBV19 to TRBJ2-1; the match to TRBD2 covers 8 bases. V lost 5 bases, J lost 7 bases, and 25 bases stayed unmatched. The CDR3 spans 20 residues. The V gene's germline CDR1 is LNHDA and CDR2 SQIVND (reference sequence). The CDR3 DNA reads as TGTGCCAGTAGTGTCCCTAGGGGGGGCAGGACGGGAGGGCCTTTGAATGAGCAGTTCTTC. Protein product: CASSVPRGGRTGGPLNEQFF.

J is TRBJ1-4 and V is TRBV5-4; a possible D gene is TRBD1 (5 bases). The V and J ends lost 0 bases and 0 bases respectively, with 12 bases between them. The germline V gene encodes CDR1 SGHNT and CDR2 YYREEE (reference sequence). This CDR3 region has 17 residues. In DNA form, the CDR3 reads TGTGCCAGCAGCTTGGGGCGGCAGGGTGCAACTAATGAAAAACTGTTTTTT. Amino acid sequence: CASSLGRQGATNEKLFF. Filled out from reference TRBV5-4 and TRBJ1-4, the complete variable domain reads ETGVTQSPTHLIKTRGQQVTLRCSSQSGHNTVSWYQQALGQGPQFIFQYYREEENGRGNFPPRFSGLQFPNYSSELNVNALELDDSALYLCASSLGRQGATNEKLFFGSGTQLSVL.

The chain has TRBV5-4 and TRBJ2-7; 7 positions agree with TRBD2. V lost 4 bases to trimming and J lost 1 base; unmatched junction nucleotides: 8. Germline CDR1 SGHNT, CDR2 YYREEE (reference sequence). CDR3 length: 15 amino acids. The CDR3 DNA reads TGTGCCAGCAGCCAACTAGCGCGTGGATCCTACGAGCAGTACTTC. This sequence encodes CASSQLARGSYEQYF.

The V gene is TRBV18, the J gene TRBJ1-1, with 8 bases identical to TRBD1. Germline CDR1 is KGHSH and CDR2 is LQKENI. This CDR3 is built from 16 residues. The V segment lost 1 base and the J segment 6 bases; nucleotides outside the gene matches: 10. This CDR3 reads CASSPQGQGEGAEAFF. The CDR3 DNA is TGTGCCAGCTCACCACAAGGACAGGGCGAAGGTGCTGAAGCTTTCTTT.

The chain uses TRBV7-8 and TRBJ2-5, with 9 bases lining up with TRBD2. The CDR3 is made up of 17 amino acids. V shed 4 bases, J shed 7 bases, and the junction held 16 bases outside the gene matches. CDR1 and CDR2 (germline): SGHVS, FQNEAQ. CDR3 loop: CASSSSITGTSSGTQYF. As DNA, the CDR3 is TGTGCCAGCAGCTCATCCATCACCGGGACTAGCAGCGGGACCCAGTACTTC.

This clone was seen ten or more times. This chain uses TRBV5-1 with TRBJ2-1, with 14 bases fitting TRBD2. The junction had 14 bases not matched to a gene; V was cut back by 6 bases and J by 9 bases. The CDR3 sequence is 17 residues long. The V gene's germline CDR1 is SGHRS and CDR2 YFSETQ. The CDR3 loop is CASTRTGTSGSVGEQFF. The DNA for the CDR3 is TGCGCCAGCACCCGTACCGGGACTAGCGGGAGTGTGGGTGAGCAGTTCTTC. The full variable domain, its missing parts supplied by reference TRBV5-1 and TRBJ2-1, is KAGVTQTPRYLIKTRGQQVTLSCSPISGHRSVSWYQQTPGQGLQFLFEYFSETQRNKGNFPGRFSGRQFSNSRSEMNVSTLELGDSALYLCASTRTGTSGSVGEQFFGPGTRLTVL.